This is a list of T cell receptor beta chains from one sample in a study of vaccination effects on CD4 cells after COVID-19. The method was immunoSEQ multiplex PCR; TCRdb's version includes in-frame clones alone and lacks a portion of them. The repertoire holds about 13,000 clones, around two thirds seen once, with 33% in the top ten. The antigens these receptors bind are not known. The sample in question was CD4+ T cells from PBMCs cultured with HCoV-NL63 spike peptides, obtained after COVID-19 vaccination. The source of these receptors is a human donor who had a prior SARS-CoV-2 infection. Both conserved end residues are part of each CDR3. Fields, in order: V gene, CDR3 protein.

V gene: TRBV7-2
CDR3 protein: CASSSYSGQPQHF

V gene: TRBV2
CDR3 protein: CASSDPAGHRTQYF

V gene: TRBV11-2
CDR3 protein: CASSLVGWGYNEQFF

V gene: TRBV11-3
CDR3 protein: CASSTIVASEQFF

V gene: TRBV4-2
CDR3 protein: CASSRTSSGTGDEKLFF

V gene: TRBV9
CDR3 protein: CASSTRLAGWNTGELFF

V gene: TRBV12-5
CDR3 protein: CASGFGFRGQFEQFF

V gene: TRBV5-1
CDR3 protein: CASSSIPSGGQPGNEQFF

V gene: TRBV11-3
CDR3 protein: CASSSGNTIYF

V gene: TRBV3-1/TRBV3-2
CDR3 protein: CASSNRGHNSPLHF

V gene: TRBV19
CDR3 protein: CASTTRPGELFF

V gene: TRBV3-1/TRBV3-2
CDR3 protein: CASSLGTGIDQPQHF

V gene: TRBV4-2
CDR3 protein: CASSQYGSGEDETQYF

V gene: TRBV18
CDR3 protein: CASSPGTGDQPQHF

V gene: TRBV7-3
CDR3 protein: CASSFQSRGTGELFF

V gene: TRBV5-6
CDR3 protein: CASSPPPYPSTDTQYF

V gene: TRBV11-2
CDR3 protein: CASSSLSGRQETQYF

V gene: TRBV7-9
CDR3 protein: CASSFQLALLPPQETQYF

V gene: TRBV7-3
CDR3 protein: CASSLDGGADTGELFF

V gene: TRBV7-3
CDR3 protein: CASSLTSGLGSGYTF

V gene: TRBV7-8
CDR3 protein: CASSPSRQVKYNEQFF

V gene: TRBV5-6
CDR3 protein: CASGRQNTEAFF

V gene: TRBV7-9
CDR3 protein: CASNSVGYNEQFF

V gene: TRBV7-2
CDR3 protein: CASSLVTGGADTQYF

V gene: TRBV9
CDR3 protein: CASSVLQTGGNGYTF

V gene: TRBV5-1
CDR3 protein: CASSLGADPRDKTQYF

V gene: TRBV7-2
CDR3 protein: CASSLGPSTDTQYF

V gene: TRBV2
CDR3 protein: CASNRDTNQETQYF

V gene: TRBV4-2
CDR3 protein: CASSQAGTGGGTGELFF

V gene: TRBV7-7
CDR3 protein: CASSSRVGETQYF

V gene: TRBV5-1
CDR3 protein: CASSLGALGANVLTF

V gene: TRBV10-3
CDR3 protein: CATYRGQGNEQFF

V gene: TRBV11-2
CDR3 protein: CASSLAGGPYEQYF

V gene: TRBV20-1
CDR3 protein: CRVGVSETQYF

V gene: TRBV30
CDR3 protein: CAWSAETGTAYNYGYTF

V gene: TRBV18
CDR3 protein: CASSPRQAYTEAFF

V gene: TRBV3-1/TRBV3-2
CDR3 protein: CASSQDQSSKYF

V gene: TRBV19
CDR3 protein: CASSMYLGALGYTF

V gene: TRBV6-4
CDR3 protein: CASSDWNRGGGYTF

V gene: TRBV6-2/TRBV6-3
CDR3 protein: CASSYYREDTQYF

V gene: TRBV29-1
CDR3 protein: CSVVRWTSLGETQYF

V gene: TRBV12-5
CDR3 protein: CASGLAGGAGEAFF

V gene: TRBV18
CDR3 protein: CASSQGLADYNEQFF

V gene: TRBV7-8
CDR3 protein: CASSPLREGTFF

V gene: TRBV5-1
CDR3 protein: CASSWTGDTGELFF

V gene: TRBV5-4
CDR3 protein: CASSPQRELDTQYF

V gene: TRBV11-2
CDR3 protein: CASSLGFNYGYTF